Detailed here is one TCR beta chain. Sequencing was performed with immunoSEQ multiplex PCR; in TCRdb, only in-frame clones are kept and a portion is missing. Here the sample spans about 94,000 clones, about 96% being singletons. The data stem from a study of technical replicates of blood from several donors. Specimen: T cells isolated from PBMCs. The origin of this receptor is a human donor in good health.

The CDR3 is CASSLEGGSNQPQHF. For the CDR3, the DNA is TGTGCCAGCAGCTTAGAAGGGGGAAGCAATCAGCCCCAGCATTTT. The chain recombines TRBV11-2 with TRBJ1-5; D possibly corresponds to TRBD1 (6 bases). The CDR3 covers 15 residues. Between the trimmed V and J ends, which lost 0 bases and 1 base, there was a span of 7 bases. CDR1 and CDR2 from the germline V gene are SGHAT and FQNNGV.